The 15 T cell receptor beta chains reported below all come from one sample, sequenced in a study of T cells after yellow fever vaccination. MiXCR, applied by TCRdb to the 5' RACE reads, yields one record per CDR3 protein. The repertoire holds more than 35,000 distinct CDR3 sequences, with roughly 7.1% as singletons. Material: CD8+ T cells not binding an NS4B(214-222) dextramer, sorted from PBMCs, obtained 45 days after the yellow fever booster vaccination. These receptors were collected from a man aged 25 to 45 who received the YFV17D yellow fever vaccine.

This clonotype was seen ten or more times. CDR3: CASSPYGLAGGPYEQYF. Here the CDR3 DNA reads TGTGCCAGCAGCCCATACGGACTAGCGGGAGGCCCCTACGAGCAGTACTTC. The gene calls are TRBV7-9 and TRBJ2-7; 14 bases line up with TRBD2. The CDR3 runs 17 residues. V shed 5 bases and J 2 bases; nucleotides not matched to a gene: 8. The germline V gene encodes CDR1 SEHNR and CDR2 FQNEAQ (reference sequence).

This clonotype was recorded many times. The V gene is TRBV11-2, the J gene TRBJ2-1; TRBD2 matches 7 bases. J was trimmed by 3 bases and V by 6 bases; bases with no gene match: 5. The CDR3 has 14 amino acids. The germline CDR1 and CDR2 sequences are SGHAT and FQNNGV. The CDR3 bases are TGTGCCAGCAGATCCGGGACTAACTACAATGAGCAGTTCTTC. As protein: CASRSGTNYNEQFF.

Many counts were recorded for this clonotype. The rearrangement uses TRBV10-3 and TRBJ2-7; the D gene is possibly TRBD1 (6 bases). There are 15 residues in the CDR3. Trimming removed 5 bases from V and 2 bases from J, with 16 bases in between. Looked up from germline, CDR1 is ENHRY and CDR2 is SYGVKD. The CDR3: CAISSDRTPTYEQYF. The CDR3 DNA reads TGTGCCATCAGTAGCGACAGGACCCCCACCTACGAGCAGTACTTC.

As DNA, the CDR3 is TGTGCCAGCAGCCCCGGACAGGGCTTGGTCGGGGAGCTGTTTTTT. It yields the protein CASSPGQGLVGELFF. This chain links TRBV7-8 with TRBJ2-2, with 8 bases identical to TRBD1. Unmatched junction bases numbered 9, after V lost 5 bases and J lost 7 bases. The CDR3 runs to 15 residues. Looked up from germline, CDR1 is SGHVS and CDR2 is FQNEAQ.

This clonotype occurred many times. The V and J genes are TRBV12-3 or TRBV12-4 and TRBJ2-3, with D unresolved. V lost 8 bases and J lost 4, with 13 bases in between. The CDR3 length is 13 residues. DNA for the CDR3: TGTGCCAGCGGTGGGTCGGGCTCAGATACGCAGTATTTT. Its protein is CASGGSGSDTQYF.

This clonotype was counted ten times or more. This chain links TRBV20-1 with TRBJ2-2; no firm D call. CDR1 and CDR2 (germline): DFQATT, SNEGSKA (reference sequence). V shed 2 bases and J shed 7 bases, with 20 bases lying between them. This CDR3 has 16 residues. CDR3 DNA: TGCAGTGCTAGAATGTTCCCTCAAAGAGTTGGCGGGGAGCTGTTTTTT. Encoded protein: CSARMFPQRVGGELFF.

In its sample, this clonotype was seen a few times. V gene TRBV24-1 combines with J gene TRBJ2-1; TRBD1 matches 8 bases. Per the germline V gene, CDR1 is KGHDR and CDR2 is SFDVKD. There are 14 residues in the CDR3. V lost 4 bases, J lost 8 bases, and 6 bases stayed unmatched. The CDR3 reads CATSDRTGWDEQFF. The CDR3 DNA reads as TGTGCCACCAGTGACCGGACAGGGTGGGATGAGCAGTTCTTC.

This rearrangement joins TRBV12-3 or TRBV12-4 to TRBJ2-1; a weak D match, TRBD2 (7 bases). CDR3 length equals 13 residues. The V end lost 8 bases, the J end lost 9 bases, and 17 bases lay between the germline ends. The CDR3 bases are TGTGCCAGCGCCGGGCGGGGGACAATTGAGCAGTTCTTC. Translation gives CASAGRGTIEQFF.

As regards this clonotype: Being one base from a much bigger clone, this may be a read error. V usage is TRBV7-6 and J usage is TRBJ2-3; 16 nucleotides align to TRBD2. There are 18 residues in the CDR3. The V and J ends lost 7 bases and 2 bases, in that order; junction bases with no gene match: 9. Germline V gene sequence: CDR1 SGHVS, CDR2 FNYEAQ. CDR3 loop: CASIEGLAGGQATDTQYF. The CDR3 DNA sequence: TGTGCCAGCATCGAGGGACTAGCGGGAGGGCAAGCCACAGATACGCAGTATTTT. Full variable domain (missing parts from reference TRBV7-6 and TRBJ2-3): GAGVSQSPRYKVTKRGQDVALRCDPISGHVSLYWYRQALGQGPEFLTYFNYEAQQDKSGLPNDRFSAERPEGSISTLTIQRTEQRDSAMYRCASIEGLAGGQATDTQYFGPGTRLTVL.

This clonotype was seen ten or more times. The chain carries TRBV10-2 and TRBJ2-3; the D gene is possibly TRBD2 (6 bases). CDR1 is WSHSY and CDR2 is SAAADI in the germline V gene. This CDR3 region has 15 residues. V was clipped by 8 bases and J by 5 bases, with 20 bases between them. DNA of the CDR3: TGCGCCAGCCGAGGACGGGAGATCGAGGGAGATACGCAGTATTTT. Protein: CASRGREIEGDTQYF.

This clonotype has at least ten counts. The chain links TRBV6-5 to TRBJ2-7; a weak D match, TRBD1 (6 bases). The germline V and J ends were trimmed by 6 bases and 5 bases, with 17 bases remaining between them. This CDR3 is built from 14 residues. Germline-derived CDR1 and CDR2 are MNHEY and SVGAGI. This chain's CDR3 is CASRGQWENDEQYF. CDR3 nucleotide sequence: TGTGCCAGCAGAGGACAGTGGGAAAACGACGAGCAGTACTTC.

The table lists this clonotype with many counts. V is TRBV9 and J is TRBJ2-1, with 8 bases fitting TRBD1. The junction had 13 bases not matched to a gene; V was cut back by 3 bases and J by 8 bases. This CDR3 has 16 amino acids. From germline, CDR1 is SGDLS and CDR2 YYNGEE. CDR3 amino acids: CASSENRDRIRDEQFF. DNA of the CDR3: TGTGCCAGCAGCGAAAACCGGGACAGGATTAGGGATGAGCAGTTCTTC.

This clonotype was seen at least ten times. V gene TRBV10-1 combines with J gene TRBJ2-5; D is possibly TRBD1 or TRBD2 (5 bases each). The CDR3 runs to 15 residues. Germline V gene sequence: CDR1 WNHNN, CDR2 SYGVQD (reference sequence). Between the trimmed V and J ends, which lost 7 bases and 2 bases, there was a span of 17 bases. The CDR3 loop is CASNPGTDDQETQYF. DNA for the CDR3: TGCGCCAGCAATCCCGGGACGGACGATCAAGAGACCCAGTACTTC.

This clonotype has at least ten counts. The CDR3 sequence: CASSLATGGSANEQFF. CDR3 nucleotides: TGTGCCAGCAGCTTAGCGACAGGGGGCAGTGCCAATGAGCAGTTCTTC. The V and J genes are TRBV7-9 and TRBJ2-1; 10 bases align to TRBD1. Trimming at V came to 0 bases and at J to 6 bases, leaving 5 bases not matched to a gene. The germline gives CDR1 SEHNR, CDR2 FQNEAQ (reference sequence). This CDR3 is 16 amino acids long.

This clonotype was counted at least ten times. The chain uses TRBV28 and TRBJ1-5; unclear D gene. This CDR3 is built from 14 residues. Per germline, CDR1 MDHEN and CDR2 SYDVKM. Trimming cost V 2 bases and J 6 bases, with 11 bases left between them. This CDR3 is CASSLGRVLQPQHF. The CDR3 DNA reads as TGTGCCAGCAGTTTAGGGAGGGTCCTTCAGCCCCAGCATTTT.